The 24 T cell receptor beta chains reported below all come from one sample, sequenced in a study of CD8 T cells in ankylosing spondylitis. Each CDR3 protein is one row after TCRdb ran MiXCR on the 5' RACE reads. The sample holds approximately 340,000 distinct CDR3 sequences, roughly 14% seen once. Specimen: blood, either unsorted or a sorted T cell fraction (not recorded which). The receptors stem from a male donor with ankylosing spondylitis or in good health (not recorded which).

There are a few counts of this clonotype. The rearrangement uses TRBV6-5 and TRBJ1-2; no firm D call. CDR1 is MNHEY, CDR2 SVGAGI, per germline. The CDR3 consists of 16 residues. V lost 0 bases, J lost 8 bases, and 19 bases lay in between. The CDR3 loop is CASSYSPQTPGKGYTF. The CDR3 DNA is TGTGCCAGCAGTTACTCCCCGCAGACCCCCGGAAAGGGCTACACCTTC.

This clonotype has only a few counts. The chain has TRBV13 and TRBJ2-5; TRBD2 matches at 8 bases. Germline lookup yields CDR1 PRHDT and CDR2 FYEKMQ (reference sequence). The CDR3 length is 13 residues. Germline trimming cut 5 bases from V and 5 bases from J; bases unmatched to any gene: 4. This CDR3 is CASSKAGVETQYF. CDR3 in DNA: TGTGCCAGCAGCAAAGCGGGAGTGGAGACCCAGTACTTC.

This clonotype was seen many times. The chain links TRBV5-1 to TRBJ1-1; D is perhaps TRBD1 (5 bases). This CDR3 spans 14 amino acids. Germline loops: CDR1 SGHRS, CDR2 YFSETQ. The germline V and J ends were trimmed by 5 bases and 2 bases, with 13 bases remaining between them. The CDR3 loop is CASRVGGYNTEAFF. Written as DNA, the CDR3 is TGCGCCAGCAGGGTGGGGGGATACAACACTGAAGCTTTCTTT.

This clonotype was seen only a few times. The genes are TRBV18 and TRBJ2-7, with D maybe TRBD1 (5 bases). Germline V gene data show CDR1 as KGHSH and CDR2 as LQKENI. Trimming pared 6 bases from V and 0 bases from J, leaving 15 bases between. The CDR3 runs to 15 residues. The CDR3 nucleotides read TGTGCCAGCTCCCGCGACAGCTCATTCTCCTACGAGCAGTACTTC. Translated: CASSRDSSFSYEQYF.

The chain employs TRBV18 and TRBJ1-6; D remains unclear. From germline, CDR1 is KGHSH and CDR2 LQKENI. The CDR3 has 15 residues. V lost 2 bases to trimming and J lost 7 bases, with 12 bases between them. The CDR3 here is CASSPGQAQNSPLHF. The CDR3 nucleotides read TGTGCCAGCTCACCAGGGCAGGCCCAGAATTCACCCCTCCACTTT. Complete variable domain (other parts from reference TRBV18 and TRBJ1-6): NAGVMQNPRHLVRRRGQEARLRCSPMKGHSHVYWYRQLPEEGLKFMVYLQKENIIDESGMPKERFSAEFPKEGPSILRIQQVVRGDSAAYFCASSPGQAQNSPLHFGNGTRLTVT.

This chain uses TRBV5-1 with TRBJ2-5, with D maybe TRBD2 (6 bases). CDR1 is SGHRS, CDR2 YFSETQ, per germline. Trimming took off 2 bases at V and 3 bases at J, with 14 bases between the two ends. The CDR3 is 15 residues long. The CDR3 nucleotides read TGCGCCAGCAGCTTTTACCAGGGAGGAGAAGAGACCCAGTACTTC. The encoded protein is CASSFYQGGEETQYF.

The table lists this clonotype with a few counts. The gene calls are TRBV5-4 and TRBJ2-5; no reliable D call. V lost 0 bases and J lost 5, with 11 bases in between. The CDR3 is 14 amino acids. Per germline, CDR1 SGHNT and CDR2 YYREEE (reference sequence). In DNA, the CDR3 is TGTGCCAGCAGCTTGGAACAGAGAAGGGAGACCCAGTACTTC. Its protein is CASSLEQRRETQYF.

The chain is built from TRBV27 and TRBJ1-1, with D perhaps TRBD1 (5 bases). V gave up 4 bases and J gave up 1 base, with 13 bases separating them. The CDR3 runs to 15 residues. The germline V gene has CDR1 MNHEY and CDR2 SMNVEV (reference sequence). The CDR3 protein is CASSSYRLGNTEAFF. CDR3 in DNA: TGTGCCAGCAGTTCATACAGGTTGGGGAACACTGAAGCTTTCTTT.

The CDR3 region has the DNA TGCAGTGCTAGACCCGGGACAGGGGCAGCCTACGAGCAGTACTTC. Translation gives CSARPGTGAAYEQYF. The chain has TRBV20-1 and TRBJ2-7; 10 bases fit TRBD1. J lost 2 bases, V lost 2 bases, and 6 bases had no gene match. The CDR3 has 15 amino acids. Germline-derived CDR1 and CDR2 are DFQATT and SNEGSKA (reference sequence).

CDR3 sequence: CASSLPPGGGITEAFF. CDR3 sequence (DNA): TGTGCCAGCAGTCTCCCCCCGGGGGGAGGCATCACTGAAGCTTTCTTT. The rearrangement uses TRBV27 and TRBJ1-1; possibly TRBD1 for D (5 bases). Germline V gene sequence: CDR1 MNHEY, CDR2 SMNVEV (reference sequence). The CDR3 consists of 16 residues. V was pared by 5 bases and J by 4 bases, with 20 bases between.

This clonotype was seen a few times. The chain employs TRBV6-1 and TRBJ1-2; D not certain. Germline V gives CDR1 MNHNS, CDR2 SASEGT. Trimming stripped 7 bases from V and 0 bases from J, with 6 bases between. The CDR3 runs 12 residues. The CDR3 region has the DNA TGTGCCAGCAACCAGCCTAACTATGGCTACACCTTC. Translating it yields CASNQPNYGYTF.

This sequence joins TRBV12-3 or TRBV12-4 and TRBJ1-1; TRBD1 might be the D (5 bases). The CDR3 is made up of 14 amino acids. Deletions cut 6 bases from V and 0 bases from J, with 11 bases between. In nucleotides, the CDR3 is TGTGCCAGCAGGATAGGGGACCTGAACACTGAAGCTTTCTTT. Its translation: CASRIGDLNTEAFF.

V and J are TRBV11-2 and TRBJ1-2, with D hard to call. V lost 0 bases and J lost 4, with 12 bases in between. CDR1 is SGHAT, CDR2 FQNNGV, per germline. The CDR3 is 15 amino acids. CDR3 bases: TGTGCCAGCAGCTTAGATGGCAGTTCTTTCTATGGCTACACCTTC. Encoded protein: CASSLDGSSFYGYTF.

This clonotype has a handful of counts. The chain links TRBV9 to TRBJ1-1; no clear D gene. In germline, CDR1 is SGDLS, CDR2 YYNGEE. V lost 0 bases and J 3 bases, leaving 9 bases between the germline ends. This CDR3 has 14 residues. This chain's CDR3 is CASSVVGRDTEAFF. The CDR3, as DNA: TGTGCCAGCAGCGTAGTGGGTAGGGACACTGAAGCTTTCTTT.

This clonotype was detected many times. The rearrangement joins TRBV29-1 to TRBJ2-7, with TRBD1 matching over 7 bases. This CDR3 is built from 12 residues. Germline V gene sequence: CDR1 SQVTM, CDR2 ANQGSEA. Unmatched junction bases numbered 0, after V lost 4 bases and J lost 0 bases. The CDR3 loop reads CSVGTGSYEQYF. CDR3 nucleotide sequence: TGCAGCGTTGGGACAGGCTCCTACGAGCAGTACTTC.

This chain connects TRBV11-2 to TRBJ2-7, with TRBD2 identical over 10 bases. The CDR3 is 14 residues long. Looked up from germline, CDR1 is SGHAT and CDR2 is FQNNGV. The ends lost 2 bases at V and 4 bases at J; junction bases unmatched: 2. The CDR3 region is CASSLLAGEYEQYF. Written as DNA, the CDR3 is TGTGCCAGCAGCTTACTAGCGGGAGAGTACGAGCAGTACTTC.

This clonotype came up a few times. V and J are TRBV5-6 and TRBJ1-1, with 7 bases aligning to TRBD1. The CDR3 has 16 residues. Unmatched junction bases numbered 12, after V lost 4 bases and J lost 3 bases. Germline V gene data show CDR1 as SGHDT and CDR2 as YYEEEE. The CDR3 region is CASSRLTGIGYTEAFF. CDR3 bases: TGTGCCAGCAGCCGCCTGACAGGGATTGGGTACACTGAAGCTTTCTTT. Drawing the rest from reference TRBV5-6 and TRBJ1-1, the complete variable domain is DAGVTQSPTHLIKTRGQQVTLRCSPKSGHDTVSWYQQALGQGPQFIFQYYEEEERQRGNFPDRFSGHQFPNYSSELNVNALLLGDSALYLCASSRLTGIGYTEAFFGQGTRLTVV.

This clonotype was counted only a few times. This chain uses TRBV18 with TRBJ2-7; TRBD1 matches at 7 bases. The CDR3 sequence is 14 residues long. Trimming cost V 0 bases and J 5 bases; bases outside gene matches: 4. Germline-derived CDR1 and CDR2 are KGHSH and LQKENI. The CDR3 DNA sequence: TGTGCCAGCTCACCACCTACAGGGGTTGACGAGCAGTACTTC. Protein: CASSPPTGVDEQYF.

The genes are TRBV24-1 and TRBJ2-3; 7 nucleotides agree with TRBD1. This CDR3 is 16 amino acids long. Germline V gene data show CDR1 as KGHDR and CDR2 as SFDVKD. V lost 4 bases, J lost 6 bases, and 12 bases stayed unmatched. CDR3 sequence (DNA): TGTGCCACCAGTGACTCCGACCGGACAGGACTCGATACGCAGTATTTT. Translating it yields CATSDSDRTGLDTQYF.

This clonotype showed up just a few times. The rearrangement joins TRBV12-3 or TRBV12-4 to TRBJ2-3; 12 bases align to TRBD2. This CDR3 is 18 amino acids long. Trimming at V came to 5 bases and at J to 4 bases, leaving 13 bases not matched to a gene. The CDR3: CASSATTGLAGYADTQYF. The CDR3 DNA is TGTGCCAGCAGTGCTACTACAGGACTAGCGGGGTATGCAGATACGCAGTATTTT.

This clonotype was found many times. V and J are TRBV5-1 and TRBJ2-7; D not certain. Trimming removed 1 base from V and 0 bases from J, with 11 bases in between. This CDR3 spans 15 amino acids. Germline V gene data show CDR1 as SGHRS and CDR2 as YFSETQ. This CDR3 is CASSLTAMRSYEQYF. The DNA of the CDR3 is TGCGCCAGCAGCTTGACAGCGATGCGCTCCTACGAGCAGTACTTC.

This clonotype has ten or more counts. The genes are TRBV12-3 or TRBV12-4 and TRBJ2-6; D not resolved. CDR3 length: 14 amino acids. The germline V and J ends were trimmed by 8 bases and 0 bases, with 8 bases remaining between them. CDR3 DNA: TGTGCCAGCCTTAAAAGCTCTGGGGCCAACGTCCTGACTTTC. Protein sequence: CASLKSSGANVLTF.

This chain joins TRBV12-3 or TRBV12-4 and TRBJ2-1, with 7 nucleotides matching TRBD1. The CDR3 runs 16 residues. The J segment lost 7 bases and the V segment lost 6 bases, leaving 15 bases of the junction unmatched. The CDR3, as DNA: TGTGCCAGCAGCTCGCCCGGGGACAGCCTAAAAAATGAGCAGTTCTTC. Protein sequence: CASSSPGDSLKNEQFF.

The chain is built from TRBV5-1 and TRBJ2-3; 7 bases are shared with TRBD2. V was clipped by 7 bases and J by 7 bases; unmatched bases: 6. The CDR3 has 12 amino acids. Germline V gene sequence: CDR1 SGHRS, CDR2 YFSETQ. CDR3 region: CASFERGNTQYF. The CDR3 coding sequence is TGCGCCAGCTTCGAGCGGGGAAATACGCAGTATTTT.